This T cell receptor (beta chain) was identified during a study of shared clonotypes between healthy human individuals. Positive CCR7 selection of CD45RO-negative cells yielded the naive CD8 cells, and terminally differentiated effector memory CD45RA+ cells were excluded. Note on this clone: Its antigen is undetermined.

Overall study findings and caveats: A handful of donors had approximately 4.6% of their naive CD4 clonotypes in common.

In germline, CDR1 is KGHSH, CDR2 LQKENI. This CDR3 is built from 13 residues. Trimming shortened V by 2 bases and J by 3 bases, and 8 bases separated the two germline ends. The repertoire was sequenced with immunoSEQ multiplex PCR; TCRdb's copy has only in-frame clones and lacks some. The data show approximately 2,000,000 clones, with over 85% seen just once and roughly 1.7% held by the top ten. The gene calls are TRBV18 and TRBJ2-7; the D is unclear. The sample taken for sequencing was naive CD8+ T cells from PBMCs. This receptor was obtained from a man aged 18 to 35 in good health. Some clones in this sample may be carry-over from other donors' samples. The chain's CDR3 is CASSPVTNYEQYF. In DNA form, the CDR3 reads TGTGCCAGCTCACCAGTGACAAACTACGAGCAGTACTTC.